The entry below describes one T cell receptor (beta chain). The data originate from a study of blood T cell repertoires in COVID-19. About the study: PBMCs, B-cell-depleted T cells, or T cells were the source of the cDNA or gDNA that made up the material.

Germline-derived CDR1 and CDR2 are SGHRS and YFSETQ. The CDR3 is 15 residues long. V gave up 4 bases and J gave up 3 bases; unmatched junction bases: 3. The method was immunoSEQ multiplex PCR; TCRdb's version includes in-frame clones alone and lacks a portion of them. The table shows hundreds of thousands of clones, with 81% occurring only once. Patients of the Seattle cohort, enrolled during active infection, were followed longitudinally. This clonotype originated in a woman of 80 years or more with COVID-19, enrolled during active disease. Sequencing input: peripheral blood. The chain couples TRBV5-1 to TRBJ1-4; 10 bases are a match to TRBD1. CDR3 loop: CASSPGQGPNEKLFF. The CDR3 coding sequence is TGCGCCAGCAGCCCGGGACAGGGGCCTAATGAAAAACTGTTTTTT.